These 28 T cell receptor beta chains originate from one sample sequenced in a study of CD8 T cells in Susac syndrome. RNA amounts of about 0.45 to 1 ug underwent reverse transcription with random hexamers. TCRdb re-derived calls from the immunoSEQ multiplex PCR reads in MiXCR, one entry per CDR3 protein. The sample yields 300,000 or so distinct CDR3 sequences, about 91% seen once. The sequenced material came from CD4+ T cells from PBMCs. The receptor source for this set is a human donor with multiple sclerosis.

CDR3 region: CSARTGADSNQPQHF. DNA for the CDR3: TGCAGTGCTAGAACAGGGGCCGATAGCAATCAGCCCCAGCATTTT. V gene TRBV20-1 combines with J gene TRBJ1-5; TRBD1 aligns across 7 bases. CDR3 length: 15 amino acids. CDR1 DFQATT and CDR2 SNEGSKA come from the germline V gene (reference sequence). V was clipped by 2 bases and J by 0 bases; unmatched bases: 4.

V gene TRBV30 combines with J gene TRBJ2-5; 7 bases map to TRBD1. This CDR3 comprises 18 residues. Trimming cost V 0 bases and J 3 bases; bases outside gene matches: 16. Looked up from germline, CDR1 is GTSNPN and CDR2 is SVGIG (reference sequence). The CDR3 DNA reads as TGTGCCTGGAGTGTTTCTCCCTTCGCCGGGACAGTAAAAGAGACCCAGTACTTC. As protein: CAWSVSPFAGTVKETQYF.

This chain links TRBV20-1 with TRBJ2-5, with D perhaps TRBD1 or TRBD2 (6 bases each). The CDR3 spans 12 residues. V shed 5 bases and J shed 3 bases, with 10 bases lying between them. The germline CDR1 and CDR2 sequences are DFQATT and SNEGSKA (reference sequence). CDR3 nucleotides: TGCAGTGCTTTTAGGGGGGAAGAGACCCAGTACTTC. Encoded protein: CSAFRGEETQYF.

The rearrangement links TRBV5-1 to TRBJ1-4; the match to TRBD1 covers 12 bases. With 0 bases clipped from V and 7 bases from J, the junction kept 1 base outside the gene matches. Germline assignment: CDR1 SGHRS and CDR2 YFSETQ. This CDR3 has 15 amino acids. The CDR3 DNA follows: TGCGCCAGCAGCTTGGGGGACAGGGGGCTTGAAAAACTGTTTTTT. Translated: CASSLGDRGLEKLFF.

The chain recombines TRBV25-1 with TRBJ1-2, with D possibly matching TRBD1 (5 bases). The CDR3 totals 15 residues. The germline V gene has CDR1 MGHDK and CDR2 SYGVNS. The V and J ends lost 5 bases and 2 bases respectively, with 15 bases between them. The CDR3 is CASSNQGLGNYGYTF. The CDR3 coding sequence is TGTGCCAGCAGTAACCAGGGCCTGGGGAACTATGGCTACACCTTC.

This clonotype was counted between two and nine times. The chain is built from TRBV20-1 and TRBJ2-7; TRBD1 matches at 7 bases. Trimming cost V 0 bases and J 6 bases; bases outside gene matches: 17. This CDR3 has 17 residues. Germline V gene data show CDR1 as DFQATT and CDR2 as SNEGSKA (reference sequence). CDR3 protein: CSARDQGQHSLGLEQYF. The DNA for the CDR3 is TGCAGTGCTAGAGATCAGGGACAGCACTCCTTGGGGCTCGAGCAGTACTTC.

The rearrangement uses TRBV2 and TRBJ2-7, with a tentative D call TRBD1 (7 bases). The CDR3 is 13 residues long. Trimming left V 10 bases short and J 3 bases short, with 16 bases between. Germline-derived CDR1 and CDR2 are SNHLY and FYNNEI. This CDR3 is CATRRDSFYEQYF. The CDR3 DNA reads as TGTGCCACGCGGCGGGACAGTTTCTACGAGCAGTACTTC.

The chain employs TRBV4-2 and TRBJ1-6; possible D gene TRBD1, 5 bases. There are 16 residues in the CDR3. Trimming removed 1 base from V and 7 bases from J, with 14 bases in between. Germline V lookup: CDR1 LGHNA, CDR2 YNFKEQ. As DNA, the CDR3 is TGTGCCAGCAGCCAAGCCACGGCAGGGAGGAATTCACCCCTCCACTTT. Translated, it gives CASSQATAGRNSPLHF.

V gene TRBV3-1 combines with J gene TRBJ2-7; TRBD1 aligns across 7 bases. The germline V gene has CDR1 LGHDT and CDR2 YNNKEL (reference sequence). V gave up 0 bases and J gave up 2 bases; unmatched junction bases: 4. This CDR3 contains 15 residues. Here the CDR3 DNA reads TGTGCCAGCAGCCAAGATTTCGGGACAGCCTACGAGCAGTACTTC. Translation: CASSQDFGTAYEQYF.

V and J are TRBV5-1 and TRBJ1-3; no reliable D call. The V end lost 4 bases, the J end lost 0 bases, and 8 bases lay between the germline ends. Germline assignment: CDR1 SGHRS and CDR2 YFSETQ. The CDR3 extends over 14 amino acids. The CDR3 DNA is TGCGCCAGCAGCGATGGGTACTCTGGAAACACCATATATTTT. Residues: CASSDGYSGNTIYF.

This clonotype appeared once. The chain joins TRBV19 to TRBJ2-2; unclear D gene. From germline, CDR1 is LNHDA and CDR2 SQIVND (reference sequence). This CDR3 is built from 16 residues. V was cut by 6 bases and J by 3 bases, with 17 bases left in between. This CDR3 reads CASSKRPRADTGELFF. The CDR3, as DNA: TGTGCCAGTAGCAAGCGCCCAAGGGCGGACACCGGGGAGCTGTTTTTT.

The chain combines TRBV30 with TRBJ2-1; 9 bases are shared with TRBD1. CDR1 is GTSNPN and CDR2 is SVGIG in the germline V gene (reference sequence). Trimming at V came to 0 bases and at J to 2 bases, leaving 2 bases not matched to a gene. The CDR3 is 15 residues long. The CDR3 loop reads CAWSVRDRAYNEQFF. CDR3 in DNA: TGTGCCTGGAGTGTACGGGACAGGGCCTACAATGAGCAGTTCTTC.

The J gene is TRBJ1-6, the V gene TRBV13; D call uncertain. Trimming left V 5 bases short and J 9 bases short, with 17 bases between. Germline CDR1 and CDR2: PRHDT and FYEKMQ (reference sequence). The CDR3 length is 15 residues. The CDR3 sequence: CASSPRKDFPSPLHF. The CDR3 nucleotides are TGTGCCAGCAGCCCCCGCAAGGATTTCCCTTCACCCCTCCACTTT.

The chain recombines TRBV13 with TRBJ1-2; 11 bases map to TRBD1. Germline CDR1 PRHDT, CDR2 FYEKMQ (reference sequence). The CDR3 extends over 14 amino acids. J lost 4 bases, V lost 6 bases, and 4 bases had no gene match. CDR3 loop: CASRRDRGIYGYTF. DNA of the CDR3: TGTGCCAGCAGGCGGGACAGGGGGATCTATGGCTACACCTTC.

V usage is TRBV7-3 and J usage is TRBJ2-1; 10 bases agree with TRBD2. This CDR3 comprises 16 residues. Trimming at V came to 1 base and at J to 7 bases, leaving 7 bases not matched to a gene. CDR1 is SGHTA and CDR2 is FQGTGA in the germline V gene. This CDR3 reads CASSLRTSGLGNEQFF. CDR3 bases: TGTGCCAGCAGCTTAAGGACTAGCGGCCTGGGTAATGAGCAGTTCTTC.

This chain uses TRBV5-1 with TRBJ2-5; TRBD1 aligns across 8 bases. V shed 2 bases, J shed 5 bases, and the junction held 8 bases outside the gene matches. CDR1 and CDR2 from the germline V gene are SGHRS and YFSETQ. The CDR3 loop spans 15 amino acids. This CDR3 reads CASSFGAGGIETQYF. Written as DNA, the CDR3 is TGCGCCAGCAGCTTCGGTGCAGGGGGCATTGAGACCCAGTACTTC.

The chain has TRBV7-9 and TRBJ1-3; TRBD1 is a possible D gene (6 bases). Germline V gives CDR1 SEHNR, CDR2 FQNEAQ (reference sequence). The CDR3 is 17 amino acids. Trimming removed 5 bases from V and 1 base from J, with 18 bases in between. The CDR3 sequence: CASSTRGRGRSGNTIYF. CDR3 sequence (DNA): TGTGCCAGCAGCACCCGGGGCAGGGGTAGGTCTGGAAACACCATATATTTT.

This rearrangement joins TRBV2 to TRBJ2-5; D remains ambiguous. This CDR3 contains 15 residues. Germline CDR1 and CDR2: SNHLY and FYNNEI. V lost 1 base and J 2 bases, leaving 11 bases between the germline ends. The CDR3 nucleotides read TGTGCCAGCAGTGAAGTGGGCACAGCTCAAGAGACCCAGTACTTC. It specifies CASSEVGTAQETQYF.

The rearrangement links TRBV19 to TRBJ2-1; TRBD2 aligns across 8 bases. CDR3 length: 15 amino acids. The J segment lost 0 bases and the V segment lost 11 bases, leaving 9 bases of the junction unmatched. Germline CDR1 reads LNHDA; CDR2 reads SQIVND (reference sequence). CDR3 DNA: TGTGCCGGATTACGACTAGCGCACTCCTACAATGAGCAGTTCTTC. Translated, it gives CAGLRLAHSYNEQFF.

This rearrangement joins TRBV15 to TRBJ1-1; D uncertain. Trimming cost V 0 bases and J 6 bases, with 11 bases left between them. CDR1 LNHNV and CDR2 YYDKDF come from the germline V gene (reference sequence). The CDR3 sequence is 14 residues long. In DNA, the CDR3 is TGTGCCACCAGCAGAGATTTGTCGACCCCTGAAGCTTTCTTT. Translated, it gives CATSRDLSTPEAFF.

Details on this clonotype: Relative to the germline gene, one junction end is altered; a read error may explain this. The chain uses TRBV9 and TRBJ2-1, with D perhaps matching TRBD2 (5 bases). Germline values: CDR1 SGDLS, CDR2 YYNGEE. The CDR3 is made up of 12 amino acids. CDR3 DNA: TGTGCCAGCAGCGTAGTAGGAGACTACCCCGTCTTC. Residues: CASSVVGDYPVF.

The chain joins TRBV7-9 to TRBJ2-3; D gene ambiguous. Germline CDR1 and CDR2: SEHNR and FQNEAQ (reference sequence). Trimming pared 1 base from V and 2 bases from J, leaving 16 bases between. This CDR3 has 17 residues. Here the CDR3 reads CASSLEALRSLTDTQYF. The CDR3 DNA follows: TGTGCCAGCAGCTTAGAAGCCTTGCGGTCCCTCACAGATACGCAGTATTTT.

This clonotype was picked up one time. The CDR3 protein is CATGGQKYTGELFF. DNA for the CDR3: TGTGCCACCGGAGGGCAGAAATACACCGGGGAGCTGTTTTTT. The V call is TRBV15, the J call TRBJ2-2; TRBD2 might be the D (6 bases). Trimming shortened V by 8 bases and J by 3 bases, and 13 bases separated the two germline ends. This CDR3 region has 14 residues. The germline CDR1 and CDR2 sequences are LNHNV and YYDKDF (reference sequence). Based on the CDR3 plus reference TRBV15 and TRBJ2-2, the full variable domain is DAMVIQNPRYQVTQFGKPVTLSCSQTLNHNVMYWYQQKSSQAPKLLFHYYDKDFNNEADTPDNFQSRRPNTSFCFLDIRSPGLGDTAMYLCATGGQKYTGELFFGEGSRLTVL.

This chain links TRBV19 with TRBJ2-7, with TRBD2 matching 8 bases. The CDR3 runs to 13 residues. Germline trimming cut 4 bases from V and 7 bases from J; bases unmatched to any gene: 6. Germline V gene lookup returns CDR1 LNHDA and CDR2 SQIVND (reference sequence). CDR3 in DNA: TGTGCCAGTAGTACTACCGGGACTAGTGAGCAGTACTTC. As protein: CASSTTGTSEQYF.

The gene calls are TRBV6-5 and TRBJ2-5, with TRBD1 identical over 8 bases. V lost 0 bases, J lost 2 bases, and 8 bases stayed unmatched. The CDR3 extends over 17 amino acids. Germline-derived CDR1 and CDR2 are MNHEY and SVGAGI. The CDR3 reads CASSYSKTNRGQETQYF. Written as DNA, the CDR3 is TGTGCCAGCAGTTACTCGAAAACGAACAGGGGGCAAGAGACCCAGTACTTC.

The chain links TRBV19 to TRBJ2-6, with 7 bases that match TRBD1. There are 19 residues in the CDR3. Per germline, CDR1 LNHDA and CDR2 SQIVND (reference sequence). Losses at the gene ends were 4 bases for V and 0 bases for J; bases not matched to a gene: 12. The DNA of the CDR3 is TGTGCCAGTAGTAAAATCCCCGGGACAGACTACTCTGGGGCCAACGTCCTGACTTTC. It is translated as CASSKIPGTDYSGANVLTF.

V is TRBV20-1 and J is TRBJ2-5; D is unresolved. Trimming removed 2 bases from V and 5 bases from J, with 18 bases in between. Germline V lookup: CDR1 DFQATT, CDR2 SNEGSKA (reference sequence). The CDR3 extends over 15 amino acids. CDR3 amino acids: CSARKVARDSETQYF. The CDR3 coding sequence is TGCAGTGCTAGAAAGGTAGCCCGAGATTCCGAGACCCAGTACTTC.

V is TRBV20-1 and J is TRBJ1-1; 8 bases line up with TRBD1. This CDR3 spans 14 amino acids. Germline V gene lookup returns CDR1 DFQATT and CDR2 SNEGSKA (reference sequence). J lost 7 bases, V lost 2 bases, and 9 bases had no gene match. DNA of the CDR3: TGCAGTGCTAGACACAGTGGACAGGGAGGTGAAGCTTTCTTT. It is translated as CSARHSGQGGEAFF.